The clone carrying this T cell receptor (beta chain) was counted at least ten times. Antigen: not known. This sample is part of a study of T-cell reconstitution after alpha-beta-depleted transplantation in children. Study observations and caveats: Expanded clones from the graft, numbering several hundred, reportedly supplied alpha-beta T cells about two months after transplant. One year after transplant, T-cell counts and diversity came mostly from newly produced T cells.

V lost 0 bases and J 3 bases, leaving 9 bases between the germline ends. The CDR3 is 15 amino acids. Per the germline V gene, CDR1 is SGHVS and CDR2 is FQNEAQ. As it was prepared, the TCRbeta library received unique molecular identifiers. TCRdb used MiXCR to reprocess the PCR reads, holding one entry per CDR3 protein. The table lists around 240,000 distinct CDR3 sequences, 8.2% of them singletons. The chain links TRBV7-8 to TRBJ1-5; tentatively, D is TRBD1 (5 bases). The TCR comes from a male patient younger than 18 who had a stem cell transplant for acute lymphoblastic leukemia, so the T cells may come from the graft donor. This sample comprised PBMCs, mostly from graft donor cells, obtained 180 days after TCRalphabeta/CD19-depleted stem cell transplant. CDR3 sequence: CASSLAGLFNQPQHF. The CDR3 DNA sequence: TGTGCCAGCAGCTTAGCGGGACTGTTCAATCAGCCCCAGCATTTT.